The rows below give T cell receptor beta chains drawn from one sample of a study of blood T cell repertoires in COVID-19. Repertoires were generated with immunoSEQ multiplex PCR, while TCRdb's copy carries only in-frame clones and drops some. The sample has approximately 140,000 clones, approximately 80% seen once. The specimen sequenced was peripheral blood. The receptors derive from a man in his forties with active or convalescent COVID-19. Both conserved end residues are part of each CDR3. The D gene is left open where the match is weak. Size values are once, few and many counts, or a class for expanded clones, and some rows have none.

d_call | j_call | clone_size | v_call | cdr3_aa | cdr3_nt
- | TRBJ1-2 | - | TRBV28 | CAAKPPSYGYTF | TGTGCAGCGAAACCTCCGAGCTATGGCTACACCTTC
TRBD2 | TRBJ2-3 | - | TRBV24-1 | CATSDSRGVTDTQYF | TGTGCCACCAGTGATAGCCGGGGGGTCACAGATACGCAGTATTTT
TRBD2 | TRBJ2-2 | - | TRBV2 | CASRGLTGELFF | TGTGCCAGCAGGGGACTAACCGGGGAGCTGTTTTTT
TRBD1 | TRBJ2-5 | - | TRBV19 | CASSIGQGAVETQYF | TGTGCCAGTAGTATAGGGCAGGGGGCTGTGGAGACCCAGTACTTC
TRBD2 | TRBJ2-3 | - | TRBV4-1 | CASSQEAGKRGDSTDTQYF | TGCGCCAGCAGCCAAGAGGCGGGGAAGCGGGGGGATAGCACAGATACGCAGTATTTT
TRBD2 | TRBJ2-2 | - | TRBV13 | CASSLRSGGQAGELFF | TGTGCCAGCAGCTTAAGGTCGGGGGGGCAAGCCGGGGAGCTGTTTTTT
- | TRBJ1-4 | - | TRBV7-8 | CASSSQGGSEKLFF | TGTGCCAGCAGCTCTCAGGGAGGGAGTGAAAAACTGTTTTTT
- | TRBJ2-2 | few | TRBV3-1/TRBV3-2 | CATRDGGNTGELFF | TGTGCCACCAGGGACGGAGGGAACACCGGGGAGCTGTTTTTT
- | TRBJ2-7 | few | TRBV7-2 | CASSPLVGVGSYEQYF | TGTGCCAGCAGCCCCCTTGTAGGGGTGGGGTCCTACGAGCAGTACTTC
TRBD1 | TRBJ1-2 | - | TRBV5-1 | CASSRRPSGQESPCGYTF | TGCGCCAGCAGCCGTAGACCCTCGGGACAGGAGTCCCCCTGCGGCTACACCTTC
TRBD1 | TRBJ1-1 | - | TRBV11-2 | CASSPGQGLNTEAFF | TGTGCCAGCAGCCCCGGACAGGGCTTGAACACTGAAGCTTTCTTT
TRBD1 | TRBJ2-5 | - | TRBV5-6 | CASSLPGTGDDETQYF | TGTGCCAGCAGCTTACCCGGGACAGGGGATGATGAGACCCAGTACTTC
- | TRBJ2-7 | - | TRBV11-2 | CASSSLRRTGSGQYF | TGTGCCAGCAGCTCCCTCCGAAGGACAGGTAGCGGGCAGTACTTC
TRBD1 | TRBJ1-1 | - | TRBV29-1 | CSWTGVANTEAFF | TGCAGCTGGACAGGGGTGGCGAACACTGAAGCTTTCTTT
- | TRBJ1-5 | - | TRBV12-3/TRBV12-4 | CATSTASNQPQHF | TGTGCCACTTCGACTGCAAGCAATCAGCCCCAGCATTTT
TRBD2 | TRBJ2-2 | once | TRBV11-2 | CASSLGTSGDTGELFF | TGTGCCAGCAGCCTCGGGACTAGCGGGGACACCGGGGAGCTGTTTTTT
TRBD1 | TRBJ1-6 | - | TRBV6-2/TRBV6-3 | CASSHRQGAYNSPLHF | TGTGCCAGCAGCCACCGTCAGGGGGCCTATAATTCACCCCTCCACTTT
- | TRBJ2-7 | - | TRBV5-6 | CASSLSQGYEQYF | TGTGCCAGCAGCTTGTCACAGGGCTACGAGCAGTACTTC
- | TRBJ2-1 | - | TRBV21-1 | CASRNSGTRYNEQFF | TGTGCCAGCAGGAACTCCGGGACTAGGTACAATGAGCAGTTCTTC
TRBD2 | TRBJ2-5 | once | TRBV5-1 | CASSSGGAGETQYF | TGCGCCAGCAGCAGCGGGGGGGCCGGCGAGACCCAGTACTTC
- | TRBJ1-6 | - | TRBV27 | CASRSDSYNSPLHF | TGTGCCAGCAGATCGGACAGTTATAATTCACCCCTCCACTTT
- | TRBJ1-2 | - | TRBV10-2 | CASSESWEITNYGYTF | TGCGCCAGCAGTGAGTCATGGGAGATTACTAACTATGGCTACACCTTC
- | TRBJ1-6 | - | TRBV6-5 | CASRSDSYNSPLHF | TGTGCCAGCAGGTCAGACTCCTATAATTCACCCCTCCACTTT